This T cell receptor (beta chain) was found in a study of T cells in Graves' hyperthyroidism and ophthalmopathy. General study results and limits: Classification by a 13 V-J model distinguished ophthalmopathy from stable hyperthyroidism.

This clonotype was detected many times. Its antigen is unknown. Regions amplified from RNA transcripts were the TCR beta CDR3 regions. HTBI primers were employed in a first-round RT-PCR of the TCR CDR3. TCRdb re-called the multiplex PCR reads with MiXCR, one entry per CDR3 protein. The sample shows about 640,000 distinct CDR3 sequences, around 13% of them seen only once. In the ophthalmopathy cohort, Clinical Activity Score was at least 3, NOSPECS grade at least 4, and duration under 3 months. Exclusions: uncontrolled infection, other autoimmune disease, pregnancy, lactation. The diagnostic basis comprised clinical symptoms, serum thyroxine and TRAb, thyroid ultrasound and orbital computed tomography. The receptor was isolated from a woman between 45 and 65 years old with Graves' ophthalmopathy. The sequenced material came from blood.

This CDR3 reads CASSLAGSGSGEQFF. CDR3 nucleotides: TGCGCCAGCAGCTTGGCTGGTAGCGGGAGTGGTGAGCAGTTCTTC. The chain couples TRBV5-1 to TRBJ2-1; 9 bases are shared with TRBD2. Germline V CDR1 and CDR2: SGHRS, YFSETQ. The J segment lost 9 bases and the V segment lost 0 bases, leaving 7 bases of the junction unmatched. CDR3 length: 15 amino acids.